This TCR beta chain was identified during a study of blood T cells in healthy people across ages. Concerning this clonotype itself: Its ends do not fully match the called genes, so a read error is possible.

PCR was performed a second time for roughly 6 to 12 cycles using a sample-barcoded 5' primer and a J-beta primer mix. MiXCR was run by TCRdb on the 5' RACE reads, yielding one entry per CDR3 protein. The sample records about 1.4 million distinct CDR3 sequences, approximately 59% being singletons. The CDR3 is made up of 11 amino acids. The germline V gene has CDR1 MNHNS and CDR2 SASEGT. The source is a man in his late teens or twenties in good health. Sequences were obtained from blood. The chain employs TRBV6-1 and TRBJ2-7; D is uncertain. The DNA of the CDR3 is TGTGCCAACAGTGGGATTTACGAGCAGTACTTC. Its protein is CANSGIYEQYF.